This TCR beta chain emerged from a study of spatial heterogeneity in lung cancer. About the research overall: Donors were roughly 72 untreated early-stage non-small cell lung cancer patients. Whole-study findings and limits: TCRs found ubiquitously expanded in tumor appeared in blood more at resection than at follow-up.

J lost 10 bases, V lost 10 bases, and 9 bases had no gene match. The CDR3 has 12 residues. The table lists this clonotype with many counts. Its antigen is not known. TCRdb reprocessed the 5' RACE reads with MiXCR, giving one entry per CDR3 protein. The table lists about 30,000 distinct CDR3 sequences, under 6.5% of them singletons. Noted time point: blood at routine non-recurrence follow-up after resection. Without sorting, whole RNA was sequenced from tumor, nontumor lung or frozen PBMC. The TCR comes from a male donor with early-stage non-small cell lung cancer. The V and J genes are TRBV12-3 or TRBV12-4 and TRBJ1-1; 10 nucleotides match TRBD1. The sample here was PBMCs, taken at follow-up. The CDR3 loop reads CATGRDRGSAFF. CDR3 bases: TGTGCCACGGGCCGGGACAGGGGTTCAGCTTTCTTT.